This T cell receptor (beta chain) was sequenced for a study of patients and donors after allogeneic stem cell transplantation. Germline lookup yields CDR1 ENHRY and CDR2 SYGVKD. The CDR3 has 14 amino acids. V lost 6 bases, J lost 8 bases, and 17 bases lay in between. TCRdb re-analysed the RT-PCR reads in MiXCR, keeping a single row per CDR3 protein. The data contain 800,000 to 1,000,000 distinct CDR3 sequences, 18% of them singletons. This clonotype has a handful of counts. Sequencing was done on a sample of blood, either unsorted or a sorted T cell fraction (not recorded which). This receptor was taken from a human donor who was either an allogeneic HSCT recipient or a stem cell or donor lymphocyte infusion donor (not recorded which). It is not recorded whose cells these are; they may come from a transplant donor. This chain joins TRBV10-3 and TRBJ2-1, with D possibly matching TRBD2 (6 bases). The CDR3, as DNA: TGTGCCATCAGCGGAGGGCGGCGGGCTCATGAGCAGTTCTTC. Its translation: CAISGGRRAHEQFF.